Below are 4 T cell receptor beta chains sequenced from a single sample in a study of CD8+CD57+ T cells in acquired aplastic anemia. CDR3 and TCR beta VDJ profiling relied on genomic DNA as the template. TCRdb used MiXCR to reprocess the reads, holding one entry per CDR3 protein. Of 250,000 to 300,000 distinct CDR3 sequences listed, 50% to 70% are singletons. Sequenced: sorted CD4+, CD8+, or CD8+CD57+ T cells (not recorded which) from PBMCs. All receptors come from a human donor with severe aplastic anemia or a healthy control (not recorded which).

Comments on this clonotype: The germline gene is not matched at one end of the junction; a read error may be the cause. V gene TRBV7-8 combines with J gene TRBJ1-5; the match to TRBD1 covers 7 bases. The CDR3 sequence is 11 residues long. Germline values: CDR1 SGHVS, CDR2 FQNEAQ. The CDR3 protein is CASSAGDRPIF. The CDR3 coding sequence is TGTGCCAGCAGCGCCGGGGACAGACCCATTTTT. The whole variable domain, remainder taken from reference TRBV7-8 and TRBJ1-5, is GAGVSQSPRYKVAKRGQDVALRCDPISGHVSLFWYQQALGQGPEFLTYFQNEAQLDKSGLPSDRFFAERPEGSVSTLKIQRTQQEDSAVYLCASSAGDRPIFGDGTRLSIL.

The J gene is TRBJ2-3, the V gene TRBV7-9; D might be TRBD2 (5 bases). The germline V gene encodes CDR1 SEHNR and CDR2 FQNEAQ (reference sequence). V was pared by 1 base and J by 3 bases, with 8 bases between. This CDR3 is built from 14 residues. The CDR3 reads CASSLEGGTDTQYF. The CDR3 DNA follows: TGTGCCAGCAGCTTAGAGGGCGGGACAGATACGCAGTATTTT. The variable domain in full, with the rest retrieved from reference TRBV7-9 and TRBJ2-3, is DTGVSQNPRHKITKRGQNVTFRCDPISEHNRLYWYRQTLGQGPEFLTYFQNEAQLEKSRLLSDRFSAERPKGSFSTLEIQRTEQGDSAMYLCASSLEGGTDTQYFGPGTRLTVL.

The chain couples TRBV7-8 to TRBJ2-7, with a possible D match to TRBD1 (6 bases). Germline assignment: CDR1 SGHVS and CDR2 FQNEAQ. This CDR3 contains 15 residues. V lost 5 bases and J lost 2, with 16 bases in between. This chain's CDR3 is CASSPVTGMTYEQYF. The CDR3 DNA reads TGTGCCAGCAGCCCGGTTACAGGGATGACCTACGAGCAGTACTTC. The full variable domain, completed using reference TRBV7-8 and TRBJ2-7, is GAGVSQSPRYKVAKRGQDVALRCDPISGHVSLFWYQQALGQGPEFLTYFQNEAQLDKSGLPSDRFFAERPEGSVSTLKIQRTQQEDSAVYLCASSPVTGMTYEQYFGPGTRLTVT.

This clonotype appeared a few times. CDR3 amino acids: CASSFFQETQYF. In DNA, the CDR3 is TGTGCCAGCAGCTTTTTCCAAGAGACCCAGTACTTC. The chain uses TRBV7-6 and TRBJ2-5; D gene ambiguous. The CDR3 has 12 amino acids. V dropped 3 bases and J dropped 1 base, with 3 bases sitting between them. Germline V gene data show CDR1 as SGHVS and CDR2 as FNYEAQ.